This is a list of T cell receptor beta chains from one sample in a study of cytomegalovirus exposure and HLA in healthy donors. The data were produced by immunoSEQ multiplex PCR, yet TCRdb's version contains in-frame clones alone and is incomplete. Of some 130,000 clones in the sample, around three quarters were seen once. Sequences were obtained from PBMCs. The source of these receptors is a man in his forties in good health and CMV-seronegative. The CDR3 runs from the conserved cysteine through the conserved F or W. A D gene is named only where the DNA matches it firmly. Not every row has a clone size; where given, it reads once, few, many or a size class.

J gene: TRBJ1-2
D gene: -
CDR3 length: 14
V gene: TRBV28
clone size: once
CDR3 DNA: TGTGCCAGCAGCCCCGGGACACCTAACTATGGCTACACCTTC
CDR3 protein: CASSPGTPNYGYTF

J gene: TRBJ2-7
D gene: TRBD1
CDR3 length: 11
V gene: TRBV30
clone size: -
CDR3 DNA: TGTGCCTGGAGTACAACAGGGGGGCAGTACTTC
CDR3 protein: CAWSTTGGQYF

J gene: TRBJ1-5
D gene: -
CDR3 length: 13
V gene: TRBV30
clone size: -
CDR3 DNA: TGTGCCTGGGCCCGGGGGGCGGATCAGCCCCAGCATTTT
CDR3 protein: CAWARGADQPQHF

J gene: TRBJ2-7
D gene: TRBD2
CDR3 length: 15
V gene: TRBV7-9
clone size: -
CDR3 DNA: TGTGCCAGCAACCGACTAGCGGAGAGCTCCTACGAGCAGTACTTC
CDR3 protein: CASNRLAESSYEQYF

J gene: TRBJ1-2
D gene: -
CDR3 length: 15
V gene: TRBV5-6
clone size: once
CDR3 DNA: TGTGCCAGCAGCTTGACAGGGATCTCTAACTATGGCTACACCTTC
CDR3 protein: CASSLTGISNYGYTF

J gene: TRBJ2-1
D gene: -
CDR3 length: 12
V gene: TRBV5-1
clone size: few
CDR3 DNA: TGCGCCAGCAGCTTGGCGCGCGATGAGCAGTTCTTC
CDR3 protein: CASSLARDEQFF

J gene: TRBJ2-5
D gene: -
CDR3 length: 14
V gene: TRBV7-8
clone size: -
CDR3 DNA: TGTGCCAGCAGCATAGGCAACTACCAAGAGACCCAGTACTTC
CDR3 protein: CASSIGNYQETQYF

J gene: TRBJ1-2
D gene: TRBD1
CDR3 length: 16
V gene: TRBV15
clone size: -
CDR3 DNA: TGTGCCACCAGCAGAGAGGAGACAGGGGGCGCGGTTGGCTACACCTTC
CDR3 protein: CATSREETGGAVGYTF

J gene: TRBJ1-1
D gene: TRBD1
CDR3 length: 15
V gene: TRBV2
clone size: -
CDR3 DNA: TGTGCCAGCAGTGGCACAGGGGGCTTGGGAGCTGAAGCTTTCTTT
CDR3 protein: CASSGTGGLGAEAFF

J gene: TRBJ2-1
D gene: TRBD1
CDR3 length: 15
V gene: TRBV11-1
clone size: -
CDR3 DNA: TGTGCCAGCAGCCCGAGACAGGGATCGAGAAATGAGCAGTTCTTC
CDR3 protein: CASSPRQGSRNEQFF

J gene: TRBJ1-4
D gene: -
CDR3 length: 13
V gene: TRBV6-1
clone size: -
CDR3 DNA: TGTGCCACCGGGAGGGTCCCTTTGGTGGAACTGTTTTTT
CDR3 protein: CATGRVPLVELFF

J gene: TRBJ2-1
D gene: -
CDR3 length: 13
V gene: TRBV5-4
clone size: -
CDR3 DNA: TGTGCCAGCAAGGAGGGGCCCTCCAATGAGCAGTTCTTC
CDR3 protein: CASKEGPSNEQFF

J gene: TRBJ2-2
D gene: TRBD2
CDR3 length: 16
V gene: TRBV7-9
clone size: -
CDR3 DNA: TGTGCCAGCAGCTTAGTGACTAGCGGGAGACCCGGGGAGCTGTTTTTT
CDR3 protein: CASSLVTSGRPGELFF

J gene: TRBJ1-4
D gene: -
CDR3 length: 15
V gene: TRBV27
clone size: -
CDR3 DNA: TGTGCCAGCAGTTGGGAGCCTGGGGCTAATGAAAAACTGTTTTTT
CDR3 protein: CASSWEPGANEKLFF

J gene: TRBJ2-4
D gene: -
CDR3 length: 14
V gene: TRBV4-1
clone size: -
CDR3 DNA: TGCGCCAGCAGCGCCTCCGGAGCCAAAAACATTCAGTACTTC
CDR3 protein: CASSASGAKNIQYF

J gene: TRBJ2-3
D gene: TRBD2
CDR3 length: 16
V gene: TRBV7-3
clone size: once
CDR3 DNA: TGTGCCAGCAGCCACCAAACTAGCGGGGCGTATGATACGCAGTATTTT
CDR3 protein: CASSHQTSGAYDTQYF

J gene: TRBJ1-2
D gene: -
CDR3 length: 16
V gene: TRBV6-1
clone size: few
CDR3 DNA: TGTGCCAGCAGTGAGCCAACGAATCGGGCAGGACAGGGCTACACCTTC
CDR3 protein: CASSEPTNRAGQGYTF

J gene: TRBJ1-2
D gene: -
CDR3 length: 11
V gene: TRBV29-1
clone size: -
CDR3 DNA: TGCAGCGTTTCCTGGGGCCATGGCTACACCTTC
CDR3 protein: CSVSWGHGYTF

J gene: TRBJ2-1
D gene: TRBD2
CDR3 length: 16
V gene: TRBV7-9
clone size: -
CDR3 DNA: TGTGCCAGCAGCCCCAGGACTAGCGGGGGGCGCAATGAGCAGTTCTTC
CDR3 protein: CASSPRTSGGRNEQFF

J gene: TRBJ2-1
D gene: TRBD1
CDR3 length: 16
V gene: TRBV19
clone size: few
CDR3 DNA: TGTGCCAGTAGTATACGGGACAGGGGCACCTACAATGAGCAGTTCTTC
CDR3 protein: CASSIRDRGTYNEQFF

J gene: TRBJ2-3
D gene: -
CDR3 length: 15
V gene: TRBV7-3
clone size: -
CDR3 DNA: TGTGCCAGCAGTTTAGTTTGGGGGCGCACAGATACGCAGTATTTT
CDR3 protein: CASSLVWGRTDTQYF

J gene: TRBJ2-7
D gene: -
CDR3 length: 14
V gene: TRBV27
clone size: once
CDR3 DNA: TGTGCCAGCAGTTTGCAGGGCTCCTCCTACGAGCAGTACTTC
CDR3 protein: CASSLQGSSYEQYF

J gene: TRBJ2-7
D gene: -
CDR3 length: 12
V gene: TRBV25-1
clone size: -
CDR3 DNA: TGTGCCAGCAGTGTTCAGTCCTACGAGCAGTACTTC
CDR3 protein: CASSVQSYEQYF

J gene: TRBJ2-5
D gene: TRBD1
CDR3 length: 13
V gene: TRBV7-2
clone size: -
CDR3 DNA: TGTGCCAGCAGCCAGGGGGCTGCCGGGTCCCAGTACTTC
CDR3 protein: CASSQGAAGSQYF

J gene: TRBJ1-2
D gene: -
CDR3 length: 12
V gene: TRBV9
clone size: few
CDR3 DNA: TGTGCCAGCAGCGTTGCGGGATATGGCTACACCTTC
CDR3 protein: CASSVAGYGYTF

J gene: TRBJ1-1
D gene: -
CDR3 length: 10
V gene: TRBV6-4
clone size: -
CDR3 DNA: TGTGCCAGCAACGGCACTGAAGCTTTCTTT
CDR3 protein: CASNGTEAFF

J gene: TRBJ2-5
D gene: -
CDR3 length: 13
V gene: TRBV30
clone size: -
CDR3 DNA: TGTGCCTGGAGTCAGGCAGGCTTGAAGACCCAGTACTTC
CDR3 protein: CAWSQAGLKTQYF

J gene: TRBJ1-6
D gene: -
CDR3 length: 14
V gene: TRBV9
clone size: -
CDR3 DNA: TGTGCCAGCACCCAGGGGCCCCGGGATTCACCCCTCCACTTT
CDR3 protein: CASTQGPRDSPLHF

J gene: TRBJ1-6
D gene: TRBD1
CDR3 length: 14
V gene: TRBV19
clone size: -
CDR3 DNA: TGTGCCAGTAGCCCGACAGGGGGGAATTCACCCCTCCACTTT
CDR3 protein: CASSPTGGNSPLHF

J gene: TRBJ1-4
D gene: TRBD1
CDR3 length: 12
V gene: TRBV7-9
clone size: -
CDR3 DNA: TGTGCCAGCAGCCGGGACAGTGAAAAACTGTTTTTT
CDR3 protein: CASSRDSEKLFF

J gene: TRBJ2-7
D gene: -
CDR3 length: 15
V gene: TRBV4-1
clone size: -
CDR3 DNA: TGCGCCAGCAGCCAACCCTACCGAGGGGCGGGGGAGCAGTACTTC
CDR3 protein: CASSQPYRGAGEQYF

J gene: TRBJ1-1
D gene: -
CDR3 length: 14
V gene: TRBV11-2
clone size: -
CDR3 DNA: TGTGCCAGCAGCTCAACCAGGGGGAACACTGAAGCTTTCTTT
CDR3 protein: CASSSTRGNTEAFF

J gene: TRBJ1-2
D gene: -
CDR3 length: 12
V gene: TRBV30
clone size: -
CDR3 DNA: TGTGCCTGGAGCTCACTTAACTATGGCTACACCTTC
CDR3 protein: CAWSSLNYGYTF

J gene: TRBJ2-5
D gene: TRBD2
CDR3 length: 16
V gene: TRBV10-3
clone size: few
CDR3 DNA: TGTGCCACCGATCCGGGACTAGCGGGAGGGGGGCTGACCCAGTACTTC
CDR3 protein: CATDPGLAGGGLTQYF

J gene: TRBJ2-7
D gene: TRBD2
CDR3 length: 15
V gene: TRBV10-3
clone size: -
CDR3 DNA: TGTGCCATCAGTGAAGAAGCGGGAGTAACGTACGAGCAGTACTTC
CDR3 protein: CAISEEAGVTYEQYF

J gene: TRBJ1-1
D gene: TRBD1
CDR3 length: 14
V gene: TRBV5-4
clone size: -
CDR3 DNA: TGTGCCAGCAGCCAAGGGGGCTCCAACACTGAAGCTTTCTTT
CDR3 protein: CASSQGGSNTEAFF

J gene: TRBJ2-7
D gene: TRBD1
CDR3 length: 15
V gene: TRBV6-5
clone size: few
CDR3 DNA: TGTGCCAGCAGTGCTCCCGGGACAGGGGGCTACGAGCAGTACTTC
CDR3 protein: CASSAPGTGGYEQYF

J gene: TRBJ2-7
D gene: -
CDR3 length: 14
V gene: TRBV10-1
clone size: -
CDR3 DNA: TGCGCCAGCAGTGAGATGAGGAGCTCCTACGAGCAGTACTTC
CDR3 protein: CASSEMRSSYEQYF

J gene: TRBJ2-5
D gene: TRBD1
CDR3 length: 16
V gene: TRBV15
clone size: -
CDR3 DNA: TGTGCCACCAGCAGAGGCATTGGGACAGGGGAAGAGACCCAGTACTTC
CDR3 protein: CATSRGIGTGEETQYF

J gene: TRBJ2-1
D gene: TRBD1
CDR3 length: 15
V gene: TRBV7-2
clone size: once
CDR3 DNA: TGTGCCAGCAGCTTAGAGGGACAGGGGGACAATGAGCAGTTCTTC
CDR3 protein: CASSLEGQGDNEQFF